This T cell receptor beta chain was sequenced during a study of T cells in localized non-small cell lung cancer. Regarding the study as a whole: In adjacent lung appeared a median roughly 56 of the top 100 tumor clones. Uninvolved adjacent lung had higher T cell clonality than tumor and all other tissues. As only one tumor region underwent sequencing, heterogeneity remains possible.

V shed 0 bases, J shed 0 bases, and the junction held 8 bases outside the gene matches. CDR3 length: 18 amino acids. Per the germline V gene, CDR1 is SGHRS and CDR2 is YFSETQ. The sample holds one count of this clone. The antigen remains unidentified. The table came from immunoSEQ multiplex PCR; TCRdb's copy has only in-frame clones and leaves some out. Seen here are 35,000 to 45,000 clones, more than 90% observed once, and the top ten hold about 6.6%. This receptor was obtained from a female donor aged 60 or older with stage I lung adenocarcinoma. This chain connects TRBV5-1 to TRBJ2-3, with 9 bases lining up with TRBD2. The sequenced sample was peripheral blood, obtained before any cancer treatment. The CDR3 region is CASSLVVAGDSSTDTQYF. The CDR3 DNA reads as TGCGCCAGCAGCTTGGTGGTAGCGGGGGACTCTAGCACAGATACGCAGTATTTT.